This T cell receptor (beta chain) was found in a study of identical twins. TCRdb reanalysed the 5' RACE reads using MiXCR and keeps one entry per CDR3 protein. Of around 490,000 distinct CDR3 sequences in the sample, 20% to 25% were seen once. In every case, the donor was a healthy Caucasian. This CDR3 spans 13 amino acids. V lost 3 bases and J 1 base, leaving 6 bases between the germline ends. The same sample was also used in a study of yellow fever vaccine responses in identical twins.

This clonotype was obtained from a woman in her late teens or twenties in good health. The sequenced sample was CD4+ T cells sorted from blood. The chain links TRBV12-3 or TRBV12-4 to TRBJ2-5, with no clear D. CDR3 nucleotide sequence: TGTGCCAGCAGTTTTTGGATCCAAGAGACCCAGTACTTC. Translation: CASSFWIQETQYF.